This T cell receptor beta chain was captured by sequencing in a study of cytotoxic CD8 clonotypes in ibrutinib-treated CLL. Study context: Patient counts were ten to eleven relapsed/refractory, about 14 treatment-naive and 17 to 18 IGHV unmutated. Whole-study findings and limits: A rise in clonality was seen at ibrutinib response, and a fall back toward baseline was seen at progression.

Only one count was recorded for this clone. Its antigen is undetermined. This CDR3 comprises 14 residues. Trimming removed 7 bases at V and 7 bases at J, with 18 bases between. The germline gives CDR1 SGHRS, CDR2 YFSETQ. Deep sequencing aimed at 1 in 200,000 to 1 in 1 million T cells' resolution. Only in-frame clones appear in the TCRdb table, and some are missing; sequencing was by immunoSEQ multiplex PCR. The repertoire holds tens of thousands of clones, with roughly 49% as singletons. The chain carries TRBV5-1 and TRBJ2-1, with D possibly called TRBD1 or TRBD2 (6 bases each). The sample consisted of PBMCs, taken at disease progression, from a patient treated with ibrutinib. The clonotype comes from a human donor with chronic lymphocytic leukemia. CDR3 nucleotides: TGCGCCAGCCACCGGGTGGAGGGGGTAAATGAGCAGTTCTTC. Its translation is CASHRVEGVNEQFF. Complete variable domain (other parts from reference TRBV5-1 and TRBJ2-1): KAGVTQTPRYLIKTRGQQVTLSCSPISGHRSVSWYQQTPGQGLQFLFEYFSETQRNKGNFPGRFSGRQFSNSRSEMNVSTLELGDSALYLCASHRVEGVNEQFFGPGTRLTVL.